This record concerns one TCR beta chain sequence. V was trimmed by 2 bases and J by 7 bases, leaving 14 bases between them. The CDR3 contains 13 residues. Germline CDR1 is GTSNPN and CDR2 is SVGIG (reference sequence). This specimen comes from a study of CD8 T cells in Susac syndrome. RNA amounts of about 0.5 to 1 ug underwent reverse transcription with random hexamers. TCRdb redid the calling of the immunoSEQ multiplex PCR reads with MiXCR, one entry per CDR3 protein. The sample holds about 200,000 distinct CDR3 sequences; under 97% are singletons and the top ten take approximately 0.1%. This sequence joins TRBV30 and TRBJ1-2, with no clear D. This clonotype originated in a human donor with multiple sclerosis. Sequenced sample: CD4+ T cells from PBMCs. CDR3 sequence: CAWSHLAAGGYTF. The DNA of the CDR3 is TGTGCCTGGAGTCACTTGGCCGCCGGTGGCTACACCTTC.